The table lists the clone carrying this TCR beta chain with a few counts. Its antigen is unidentified. This sample is part of a study of blood T cells in healthy people across ages. Study-wide results and limits: With age, beta diversity per million T cells declined roughly linearly, significantly by about 40. When set beside aged donors, long-lived donors presented more naive CD4+ cells and higher diversity.

A second PCR of about 6 to 12 cycles used a sample-barcoded 5' primer and a J-beta primer mix. TCRdb re-analysed the 5' RACE reads in MiXCR, keeping a single row per CDR3 protein. The sample consists of over 600,000 distinct CDR3 sequences, around 20% of them appearing once. The authors drew ten milliliters of peripheral blood from each donor. The CDR3 runs to 14 residues. The germline gives CDR1 LGHNA, CDR2 YNFKEQ. The V and J ends lost 3 bases and 1 base respectively, with 9 bases between them. V and J are TRBV4-2 and TRBJ1-1; D gene uncertain. The sequenced sample was blood. This receptor was identified in a man between 65 and 85 years old in good health. The CDR3 region is CASSQGLANTEAFF. The CDR3 DNA is TGTGCCAGCAGCCAGGGTCTCGCGAACACTGAAGCTTTCTTT.